The subject of this entry is one T cell receptor beta chain. Participants were placed into cohorts based on the clinical history they reported. In the authors' workflow: Counts of nucleated cells, estimated from reference gene primer amplification, were obtained. Assay used: immunoSEQ multiplex PCR; TCRdb lists only in-frame clones, some missing. D and trimming come from the DNA, and the V and J calls and clone size come from that table. The sample consists of some 390,000 clones, 80% to 90% of them appearing once. This sample was included in a study of blood T cell repertoires in COVID-19. The wider study: The study drew acute and convalescent COVID-19 samples from the United States, Italy and Spain.

Trimming stripped 2 bases from V and 5 bases from J, with 5 bases between. Germline V CDR1 and CDR2: SEHNR, FQNEAQ (reference sequence). This CDR3 region has 12 residues. The sequence was collected from a man aged 25-45 years who had recovered from COVID-19. The chain employs TRBV7-9 and TRBJ2-3; D gene uncertain. Sequencing input: PBMCs or T cells enriched from blood (not recorded which). The CDR3 here is CASSLSQDTQYF. The CDR3 DNA reads TGTGCCAGCAGCTTATCCCAAGATACGCAGTATTTT. The full variable domain, rest sourced from reference TRBV7-9 and TRBJ2-3, is DTGVSQNPRHKITKRGQNVTFRCDPISEHNRLYWYRQTLGQGPEFLTYFQNEAQLEKSRLLSDRFSAERPKGSFSTLEIQRTEQGDSAMYLCASSLSQDTQYFGPGTRLTVL.